The 7 T cell receptor beta chains presented below share a single source sample, sequenced in a study of blood T cell repertoires in COVID-19. Clones were read by immunoSEQ multiplex PCR, and TCRdb kept only the in-frame ones, dropping some. The sample has around 100,000 clones, around 81% seen once; the top ten hold roughly an eighth. Sequences were obtained from peripheral blood. Source of these receptors: a man in his forties or fifties with active or convalescent COVID-19.

The chain couples TRBV7-3 to TRBJ2-1; possible D gene TRBD1, 5 bases. This CDR3 region has 14 residues. CDR1 and CDR2 (germline): SGHTA, FQGTGA. V was pared by 2 bases and J by 8 bases, with 13 bases between. The DNA of the CDR3 is TGTGCCAGCAGCTTAGAACTTTGGGGCGATGAGCAGTTCTTC. This codes for CASSLELWGDEQFF.

The chain couples TRBV24-1 to TRBJ1-4; 9 nucleotides match TRBD1. Per germline, CDR1 KGHDR and CDR2 SFDVKD. This CDR3 has 17 amino acids. V trimming: 3 bases; J trimming: 8 bases; junction bases outside the gene matches: 12. CDR3 sequence reads: CATSDTGTGKREEKLFF. CDR3 nucleotides: TGTGCCACCAGTGATACCGGGACAGGGAAACGAGAAGAAAAACTGTTTTTT.

The V call is TRBV19, the J call TRBJ2-3; TRBD2 matches 7 bases. CDR1 and CDR2 (germline): LNHDA, SQIVND (reference sequence). J lost 2 bases, V lost 6 bases, and 2 bases had no gene match. This CDR3 comprises 13 residues. CDR3 protein: CASRGGVTDTQYF. Here the CDR3 DNA reads TGTGCCAGTAGGGGGGGGGTCACAGATACGCAGTATTTT.

This rearrangement joins TRBV28 to TRBJ1-5; the match to TRBD1 covers 7 bases. V shed 3 bases, J shed 3 bases, and the junction held 5 bases outside the gene matches. Germline CDR1 MDHEN, CDR2 SYDVKM. The CDR3 is 15 residues long. CDR3 coding DNA: TGTGCCAGCAGTTTCTTCGACAGGGACAATCAGCCCCAGCATTTT. This sequence encodes CASSFFDRDNQPQHF. The whole variable domain, filled in from reference TRBV28 and TRBJ1-5, reads DVKVTQSSRYLVKRTGEKVFLECVQDMDHENMFWYRQDPGLGLRLIYFSYDVKMKEKGDIPEGYSVSREKKERFSLILESASTNQTSMYLCASSFFDRDNQPQHFGDGTRLSIL.

The V gene is TRBV19, the J gene TRBJ2-2; 7 bases map to TRBD1. The CDR3 length is 13 residues. The germline V gene encodes CDR1 LNHDA and CDR2 SQIVND (reference sequence). With V trimmed by 1 base and J by 7 bases, 0 bases remained unmatched. This CDR3 is CASSIGTGGELFF. CDR3 coding DNA: TGTGCCAGTAGTATAGGGACAGGCGGGGAGCTGTTTTTT.

The rearrangement links TRBV6-6 to TRBJ2-7, with 9 bases identical to TRBD2. With 8 bases clipped from V and 1 base from J, the junction kept 6 bases outside the gene matches. CDR3 length: 14 amino acids. Looked up from germline, CDR1 is MNHNY and CDR2 is SVGAGI (reference sequence). CDR3 bases: TGTGCCAGCGGGGGGCTAGCGGGATCCTACGAGCAGTACTTC. Translating gives CASGGLAGSYEQYF.

This chain uses TRBV18 with TRBJ1-5; tentative D call: TRBD1 (6 bases). The CDR3 totals 16 residues. Per germline, CDR1 KGHSH and CDR2 LQKENI. Trimming stripped 2 bases from V and 1 base from J, with 12 bases between. CDR3 coding DNA: TGTGCCAGCTCACCAAACAGGGAATTGAGCAATCAGCCCCAGCATTTT. Encoded protein: CASSPNRELSNQPQHF.